Presented here are 27 T cell receptor beta chains from one specimen sequenced in a study of OX40 agonist ivuxolimab in advanced cancers. The table came from immunoSEQ multiplex PCR; TCRdb's copy has only in-frame clones and leaves some out. The profile shows about 98,000 clones, around nine tenths of them singletons. This specimen was CD4+ or CD8+ T cells sorted from blood, taken in a trial of the OX40 agonist ivuxolimab. The receptors shown here come from an adult with an advanced solid tumor such as melanoma, head and neck, liver or kidney cancer.

The chain recombines TRBV28 with TRBJ2-1; the match to TRBD2 covers 9 bases. After removal of 6 bases from V and 5 bases from J, the junction contained 8 bases not matched to a gene. The germline V gene encodes CDR1 MDHEN and CDR2 SYDVKM. The CDR3 covers 15 residues. Written as DNA, the CDR3 is TGTGCCAGCAGGCCGCGGGGGGGCGGGAACAATGAGCAGTTCTTC. It codes for CASRPRGGGNNEQFF.

The chain carries TRBV28 and TRBJ1-2; D is undetermined. Germline loops: CDR1 MDHEN, CDR2 SYDVKM. This CDR3 contains 14 residues. Trimming pared 2 bases from V and 0 bases from J, leaving 7 bases between. The CDR3 reads CASSLAETNYGYTF. In nucleotides, the CDR3 is TGTGCCAGCAGTTTAGCTGAAACTAACTATGGCTACACCTTC.

The chain couples TRBV4-1 to TRBJ1-5; D gene unclear. V gave up 0 bases and J gave up 7 bases, with 13 bases separating them. The CDR3 runs 15 residues. The germline gives CDR1 MGHRA, CDR2 YSYEKL. CDR3 amino acids: CASSQDSSGYQPQHF. The CDR3, as DNA: TGCGCCAGCAGCCAAGATAGCTCGGGCTACCAGCCCCAGCATTTT.

The table lists this clone with a few counts. The chain uses TRBV11-2 and TRBJ2-6, with D tentatively TRBD1 (5 bases). CDR1 and CDR2 from the germline V gene are SGHAT and FQNNGV. Trimming shortened V by 5 bases and J by 0 bases, and 14 bases separated the two germline ends. CDR3 size: 17 residues. This CDR3 is CASSPQGASSGANVLTF. The CDR3 bases are TGTGCCAGCAGCCCGCAGGGTGCTAGCTCTGGGGCCAACGTCCTGACTTTC.

The CDR3 DNA reads as TGTGCCCCCCCGGACAGGGACTGCAATCAGCCCCAGCATTTT. Amino acid sequence: CAPPDRDCNQPQHF. The chain has TRBV5-6 and TRBJ1-5; 8 bases match TRBD1. The CDR3 length is 14 residues. With V trimmed by 10 bases and J by 2 bases, 8 bases remained unmatched. Per the germline V gene, CDR1 is SGHDT and CDR2 is YYEEEE.

The J gene is TRBJ1-4, the V gene TRBV2; maybe TRBD1 (5 bases). Germline assignment: CDR1 SNHLY and CDR2 FYNNEI. The germline V and J ends were trimmed by 5 bases and 3 bases, with 19 bases remaining between them. The CDR3 is 17 amino acids. The CDR3 here is CASSTRPPGSSNEKLFF. CDR3 nucleotide sequence: TGTGCCAGCAGTACCCGACCCCCAGGGTCCTCTAATGAAAAACTGTTTTTT.

J is TRBJ1-2 and V is TRBV29-1; tentatively, D is TRBD1 (5 bases). Between the trimmed V and J ends, which lost 7 bases and 6 bases, there was a span of 18 bases. The germline gives CDR1 SQVTM, CDR2 ANQGSEA. CDR3 length equals 13 residues. Here the CDR3 DNA reads TGCAGCGCCATACCCGGGGACCAAAATGGCTACACCTTC. It is translated as CSAIPGDQNGYTF.

This chain joins TRBV18 and TRBJ2-2; 8 nucleotides match TRBD1. This CDR3 comprises 16 residues. From germline, CDR1 is KGHSH and CDR2 LQKENI. J lost 1 base, V lost 3 bases, and 4 bases had no gene match. CDR3 sequence (DNA): TGTGCCAGCTCACCTGACGGGACAGGGAACACCGGGGAGCTGTTTTTT. Translation gives CASSPDGTGNTGELFF. Filled out from reference TRBV18 and TRBJ2-2, the complete variable domain reads NAGVMQNPRHLVRRRGQEARLRCSPMKGHSHVYWYRQLPEEGLKFMVYLQKENIIDESGMPKERFSAEFPKEGPSILRIQQVVRGDSAAYFCASSPDGTGNTGELFFGEGSRLTVL.

The chain joins TRBV4-2 to TRBJ1-2; tentatively, D is TRBD1 (6 bases). Between the trimmed V and J ends, which lost 6 bases and 7 bases, there was a span of 21 bases. The CDR3 consists of 15 residues. The germline V gene encodes CDR1 LGHNA and CDR2 YNFKEQ. In nucleotides, the CDR3 is TGTGCCAGCAGTTTCGGACAGACCCTAAGGGGTGGCTACACCTTC. Translation gives CASSFGQTLRGGYTF.

The chain recombines TRBV18 with TRBJ2-3, with a possible D match to TRBD1 (6 bases). The length of the CDR3 is 17 residues. Trimming took 6 bases from V and 1 from J, leaving 20 bases between them. Germline loops: CDR1 KGHSH, CDR2 LQKENI. For the CDR3, the DNA is TGTGCCAGCTCCCCTAGGACAGTTGATTTCGGCACAGATACGCAGTATTTT. Translating gives CASSPRTVDFGTDTQYF.

V and J are TRBV10-3 and TRBJ1-2; 7 nucleotides agree with TRBD1. Germline CDR1 and CDR2: ENHRY and SYGVKD. V dropped 10 bases and J dropped 5; count of bases not matched to a gene: 7. The CDR3 runs 12 residues. Here the CDR3 DNA reads TGTGCCACCAGGGGGGGGGATTATGGCTACACCTTC. Translating gives CATRGGDYGYTF.

The table lists this clone with a count of one. The chain recombines TRBV5-1 with TRBJ2-2; the D is unclear. Trimming cost V 3 bases and J 3 bases, with 6 bases left between them. Germline V lookup: CDR1 SGHRS, CDR2 YFSETQ. CDR3 size: 13 residues. The CDR3 DNA sequence: TGCGCCAGCAGCTCCCGGGACACCGGGGAGCTGTTTTTT. Translation: CASSSRDTGELFF.

Points on this clone: This CDR3 is missing its conserved last phenylalanine or tryptophan, likely due to a read error. V usage is TRBV6-1 and J usage is TRBJ1-6, with D perhaps TRBD1 (5 bases). The CDR3 length is 14 residues. V was cut by 2 bases and J by 5 bases, with 7 bases left in between. Germline V gene data show CDR1 as MNHNS and CDR2 as SASEGT. The CDR3 sequence is CASSERQNNSPLHL. In DNA form, the CDR3 reads TGTGCCAGCAGTGAACGACAGAATAATTCACCCCTCCACCTT.

The chain is built from TRBV25-1 and TRBJ2-7, with 7 positions matching TRBD1. The CDR3 covers 15 residues. V lost 4 bases and J lost 4; bases outside the gene matches: 10. Germline lookup yields CDR1 MGHDK and CDR2 SYGVNS. The CDR3 DNA follows: TGTGCCAGCAGTGGCCCGGGGCAGGGGGTGTACGAGCAGTACTTC. This translates into CASSGPGQGVYEQYF.

About this clone itself: The conserved phenylalanine or tryptophan is not found at the CDR3 terminus, so this likely reflects a read error. This chain joins TRBV2 and TRBJ1-6; possible D gene TRBD1, 6 bases. Trimming took 6 bases from V and 7 from J, leaving 16 bases between them. The CDR3 consists of 15 residues. Germline assignment: CDR1 SNHLY and CDR2 FYNNEI. DNA of the CDR3: TGTGCCAGCAGCCCCTTAGGACAGATGAATTCACCCCTCCACCTT. This codes for CASSPLGQMNSPLHL.

V and J are TRBV5-1 and TRBJ1-1; tentatively, D is TRBD1 (5 bases). Trimming took 1 base from V and 4 from J, leaving 11 bases between them. This CDR3 is 14 amino acids long. Germline CDR1 and CDR2: SGHRS and YFSETQ. CDR3 sequence (DNA): TGCGCCAGCAGCTTGTTGGGACCGATCACTGAAGCTTTCTTT. Its translation: CASSLLGPITEAFF.

Only a few counts were recorded for this clone. The rearrangement uses TRBV2 and TRBJ1-1; maybe TRBD1 (5 bases). Trimming took 6 bases from V and 6 from J, leaving 11 bases between them. The germline V gene encodes CDR1 SNHLY and CDR2 FYNNEI. The CDR3 length is 12 residues. The CDR3: CASRTGGAEAFF. DNA for the CDR3: TGTGCCAGCAGGACTGGGGGGGCTGAAGCTTTCTTT. The whole variable domain, remainder taken from reference TRBV2 and TRBJ1-1, is EPEVTQTPSHQVTQMGQEVILRCVPISNHLYFYWYRQILGQKVEFLVSFYNNEISEKSEIFDDQFSVERPDGSNFTLKIRSTKLEDSAMYFCASRTGGAEAFFGQGTRLTVV.

The V gene is TRBV7-2, the J gene TRBJ2-7, with TRBD2 as a possible D gene (5 bases). The germline V gene encodes CDR1 SGHTA and CDR2 FQGNSA. The ends were cut back, 7 bases at V and 6 bases at J, with 16 bases in the middle. The CDR3 runs 13 residues. CDR3 sequence reads: CASTTRTGSEQYF. The CDR3 DNA is TGTGCCAGCACCACCCGGACGGGGTCCGAGCAGTACTTC.

DNA of the CDR3: TGCAGCTCCTACACAGATACGCAGTATTTT. Translated: CSSYTDTQYF. This chain uses TRBV29-1 with TRBJ2-3; D is undetermined. The CDR3 contains 10 residues. The germline V gene encodes CDR1 SQVTM and CDR2 ANQGSEA. Trimming stripped 8 bases from V and 2 bases from J, with 5 bases between.

CDR3 nucleotide sequence: TGTGCCAGCAGCCCCCAAGGCCCGGGTGGCTACGAGCAGTACTTC. Amino acid sequence: CASSPQGPGGYEQYF. The V call is TRBV7-2, the J call TRBJ2-7, with D unresolved. CDR1 is SGHTA, CDR2 FQGNSA, per germline. V lost 5 bases, J lost 3 bases, and 17 bases lay in between. CDR3 length: 15 residues. Drawing the rest from reference TRBV7-2 and TRBJ2-7, the complete variable domain is GAGVSQSPSNKVTEKGKDVELRCDPISGHTALYWYRQSLGQGLEFLIYFQGNSAPDKSGLPSDRFSAERTGGSVSTLTIQRTQQEDSAVYLCASSPQGPGGYEQYFGPGTRLTVT.

The V gene is TRBV10-3, the J gene TRBJ1-1, with D perhaps TRBD1 (6 bases). The germline V gene has CDR1 ENHRY and CDR2 SYGVKD. The CDR3 covers 13 residues. The V gene lost 6 bases and the J gene lost 6 bases, with 14 bases spanning the gap. The CDR3 loop reads CAIRGGTKAEAFF. The CDR3 nucleotides are TGTGCCATCAGGGGGGGGACAAAGGCTGAAGCTTTCTTT.

The V call is TRBV6-1, the J call TRBJ1-1; 7 bases fit TRBD1. Trimming at V came to 6 bases and at J to 6 bases, leaving 10 bases not matched to a gene. The CDR3 loop spans 14 amino acids. From germline, CDR1 is MNHNS and CDR2 SASEGT. Written as DNA, the CDR3 is TGTGCCAGCAGCTGGACAGGTCCGGGGTCTGAAGCTTTCTTT. Residues: CASSWTGPGSEAFF.

The V call is TRBV6-5, the J call TRBJ1-2; the D is unclear. This CDR3 is built from 14 residues. The germline V gene encodes CDR1 MNHEY and CDR2 SVGAGI. V dropped 5 bases and J dropped 6 bases, with 16 bases sitting between them. This CDR3 is CASSQFARLNGYTF. CDR3 sequence (DNA): TGTGCCAGCAGTCAGTTTGCGAGATTGAATGGCTACACCTTC.

The rearrangement joins TRBV20-1 to TRBJ1-3, with unresolved D. CDR3 length: 11 residues. Trimming pared 6 bases from V and 5 bases from J, leaving 8 bases between. The germline V gene has CDR1 DFQATT and CDR2 SNEGSKA (reference sequence). CDR3 amino acids: CSAYMRNTIYF. The CDR3 DNA is TGCAGTGCCTACATGAGAAACACCATATATTTT.

With respect to this clone: This CDR3 fails to terminate in the conserved phenylalanine or tryptophan, so it likely reflects a read error. The rearrangement joins TRBV5-4 to TRBJ1-6; D gene uncertain. V was clipped by 0 bases and J by 9 bases, with 7 bases between them. Germline V gene lookup returns CDR1 SGHNT and CDR2 YYREEE (reference sequence). The CDR3 is made up of 13 amino acids. For the CDR3, the DNA is TGTGCCAGCAGCTTGGCCTTGGGTTCACCCCTCCACCTT. Its protein product is CASSLALGSPLHL.

The J gene is TRBJ2-5, the V gene TRBV7-6; 14 bases align to TRBD2. Germline CDR1 and CDR2: SGHVS and FNYEAQ. There are 16 residues in the CDR3. Trimming cost V 5 bases and J 5 bases; bases outside gene matches: 7. The CDR3 reads CASSMTSGGAGETQYF. The DNA for the CDR3 is TGTGCCAGCAGCATGACTAGCGGGGGGGCCGGGGAGACCCAGTACTTC.

The chain uses TRBV6-5 and TRBJ1-2; possibly TRBD1 for D (5 bases). V dropped 5 bases and J dropped 8 bases, with 9 bases sitting between them. Germline CDR1 MNHEY, CDR2 SVGAGI. The CDR3 covers 11 residues. The CDR3 sequence: CASSEGLGYTF. In DNA form, the CDR3 reads TGTGCCAGCAGTGAGGGGTTGGGCTACACCTTC.